The present entry profiles one T cell receptor beta chain with its context. Primers for the PCR totalled 60 Vbeta and 13 Jbeta. This table comes from immunoSEQ multiplex PCR, and its TCRdb copy is limited to in-frame clones, with some not included. The sample comprises about 160,000 clones, approximately 79% of which are singletons, and roughly 2% rests with the top ten. Germline V gene data show CDR1 as SGHKS and CDR2 as YYEKEE (reference sequence). V lost 0 bases and J lost 5, with 14 bases in between. The CDR3 totals 15 residues. The data originate from a study of cytomegalovirus exposure and HLA in healthy donors.

This rearrangement joins TRBV5-5 to TRBJ2-5; TRBD1 might be the D (5 bases). Input material: PBMCs. This TCR was recovered from a man between 35 and 55 years old in good health and CMV-seronegative. The CDR3 DNA sequence: TGTGCCAGCAGCTTGGGAGACAGCCCCTCCGAGACCCAGTACTTC. It encodes CASSLGDSPSETQYF.